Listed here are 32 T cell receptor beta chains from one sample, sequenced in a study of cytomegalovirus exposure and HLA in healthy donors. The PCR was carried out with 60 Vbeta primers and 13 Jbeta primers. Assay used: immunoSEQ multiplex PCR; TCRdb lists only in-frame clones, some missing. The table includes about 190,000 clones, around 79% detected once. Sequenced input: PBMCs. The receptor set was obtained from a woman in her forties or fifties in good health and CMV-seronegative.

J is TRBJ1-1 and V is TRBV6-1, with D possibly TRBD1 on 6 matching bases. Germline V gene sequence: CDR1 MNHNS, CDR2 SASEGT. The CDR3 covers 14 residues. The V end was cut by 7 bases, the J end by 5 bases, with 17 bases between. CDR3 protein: CASILQGEGTEAFF. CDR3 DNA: TGTGCCAGCATCTTACAGGGTGAGGGGACTGAAGCTTTCTTT.

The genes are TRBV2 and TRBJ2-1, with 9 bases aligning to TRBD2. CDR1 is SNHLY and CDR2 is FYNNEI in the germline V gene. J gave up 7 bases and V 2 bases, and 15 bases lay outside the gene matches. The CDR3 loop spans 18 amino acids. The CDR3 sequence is CASSEFPGTSWGRNEQFF. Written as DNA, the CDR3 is TGTGCCAGCAGTGAATTCCCCGGGACTAGCTGGGGTCGGAATGAGCAGTTCTTC.

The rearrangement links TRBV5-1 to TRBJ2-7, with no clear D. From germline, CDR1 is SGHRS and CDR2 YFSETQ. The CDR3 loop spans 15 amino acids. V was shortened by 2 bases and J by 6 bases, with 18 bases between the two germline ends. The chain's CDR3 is CASSFQAASYTEQYF. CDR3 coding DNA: TGCGCCAGCAGCTTTCAGGCTGCAAGCTACACCGAGCAGTACTTC.

DNA of the CDR3: TGTGCCAGCAGTTACGATCTAGCGTACGAGCAGTACTTC. Amino acid sequence: CASSYDLAYEQYF. This sequence joins TRBV6-5 and TRBJ2-7; D might be TRBD2 (6 bases). The CDR3 contains 13 residues. The germline V gene encodes CDR1 MNHEY and CDR2 SVGAGI. The V and J ends lost 2 bases and 4 bases respectively, with 9 bases between them.

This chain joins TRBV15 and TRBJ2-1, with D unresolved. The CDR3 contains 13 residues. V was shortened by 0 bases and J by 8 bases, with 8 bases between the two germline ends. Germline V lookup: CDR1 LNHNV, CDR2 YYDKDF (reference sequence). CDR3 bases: TGTGCCACCAGCAGAGACTTAATCCATGAGCAGTTCTTC. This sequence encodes CATSRDLIHEQFF.

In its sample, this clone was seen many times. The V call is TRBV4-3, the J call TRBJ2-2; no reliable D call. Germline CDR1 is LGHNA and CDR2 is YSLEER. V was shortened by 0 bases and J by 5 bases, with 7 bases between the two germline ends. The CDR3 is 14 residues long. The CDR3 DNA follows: TGCGCCAGCAGCCAAGATCAGAGGACCGGGGAGCTGTTTTTT. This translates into CASSQDQRTGELFF.

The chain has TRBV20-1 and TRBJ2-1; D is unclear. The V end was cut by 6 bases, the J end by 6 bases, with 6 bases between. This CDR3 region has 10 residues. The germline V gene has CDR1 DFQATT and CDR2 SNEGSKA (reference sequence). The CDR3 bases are TGCAGTGCCACAGCCAATGAGCAGTTCTTC. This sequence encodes CSATANEQFF.

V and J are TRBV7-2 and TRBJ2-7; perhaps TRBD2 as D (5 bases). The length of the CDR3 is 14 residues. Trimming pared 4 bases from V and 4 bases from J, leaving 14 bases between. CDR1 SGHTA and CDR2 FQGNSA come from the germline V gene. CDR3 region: CASSSNFLAYEQYF. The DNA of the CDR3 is TGTGCCAGCAGCTCCAACTTCCTAGCTTACGAGCAGTACTTC. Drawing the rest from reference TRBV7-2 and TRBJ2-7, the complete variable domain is GAGVSQSPSNKVTEKGKDVELRCDPISGHTALYWYRQSLGQGLEFLIYFQGNSAPDKSGLPSDRFSAERTGGSVSTLTIQRTQQEDSAVYLCASSSNFLAYEQYFGPGTRLTVT.

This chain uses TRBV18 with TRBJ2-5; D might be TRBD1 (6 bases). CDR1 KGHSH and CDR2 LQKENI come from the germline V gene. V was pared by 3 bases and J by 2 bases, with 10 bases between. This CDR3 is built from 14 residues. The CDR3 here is CASSPDRLQETQYF. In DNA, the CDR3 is TGTGCCAGCTCACCCGACAGGTTACAAGAGACCCAGTACTTC.

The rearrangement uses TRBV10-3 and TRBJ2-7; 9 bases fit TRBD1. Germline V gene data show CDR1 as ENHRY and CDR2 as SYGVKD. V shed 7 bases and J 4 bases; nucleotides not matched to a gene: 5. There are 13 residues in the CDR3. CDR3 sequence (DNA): TGTGCCATCAAGGGACAGGGATTGTACGAGCAGTACTTC. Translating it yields CAIKGQGLYEQYF.

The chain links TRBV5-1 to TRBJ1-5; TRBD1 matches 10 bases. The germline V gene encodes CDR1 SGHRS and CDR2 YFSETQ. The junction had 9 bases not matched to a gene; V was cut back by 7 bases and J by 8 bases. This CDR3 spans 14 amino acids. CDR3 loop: CASGPGTGEEPQHF. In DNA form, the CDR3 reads TGCGCCAGCGGCCCCGGGACAGGGGAGGAGCCCCAGCATTTT.

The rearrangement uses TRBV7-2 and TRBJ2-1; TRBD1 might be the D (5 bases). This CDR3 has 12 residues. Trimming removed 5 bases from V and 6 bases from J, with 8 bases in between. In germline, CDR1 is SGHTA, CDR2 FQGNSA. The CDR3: CASSPGFNEQFF. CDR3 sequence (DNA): TGTGCCAGCAGCCCAGGGTTCAATGAGCAGTTCTTC.

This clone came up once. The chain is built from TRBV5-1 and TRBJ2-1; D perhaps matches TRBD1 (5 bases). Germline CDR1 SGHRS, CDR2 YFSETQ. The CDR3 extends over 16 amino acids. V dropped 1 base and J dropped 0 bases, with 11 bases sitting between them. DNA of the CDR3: TGCGCCAGCAGCTTGTTGGCGCAGGGCTCCTACAATGAGCAGTTCTTC. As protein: CASSLLAQGSYNEQFF.

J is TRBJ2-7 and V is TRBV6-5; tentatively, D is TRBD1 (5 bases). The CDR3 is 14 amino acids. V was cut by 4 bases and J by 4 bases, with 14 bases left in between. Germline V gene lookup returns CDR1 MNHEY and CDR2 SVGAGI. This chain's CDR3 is CASSSHRQTYEQYF. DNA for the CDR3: TGTGCCAGCAGTTCCCACCGACAGACTTACGAGCAGTACTTC.

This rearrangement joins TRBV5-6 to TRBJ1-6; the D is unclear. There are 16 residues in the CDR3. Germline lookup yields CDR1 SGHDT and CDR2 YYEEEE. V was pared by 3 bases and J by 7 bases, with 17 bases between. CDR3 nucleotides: TGTGCCAGCAGCTCGCCGCCCGGGAGTGGGAATTCACCCCTCCACTTT. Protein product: CASSSPPGSGNSPLHF.

The CDR3: CASSLEPNPYEQYF. CDR3 nucleotide sequence: TGTGCCAGCAGCTTGGAGCCCAATCCCTACGAGCAGTACTTC. The J gene is TRBJ2-7, the V gene TRBV5-6, with D unclear. Germline-derived CDR1 and CDR2 are SGHDT and YYEEEE. V was clipped by 0 bases and J by 2 bases, with 9 bases between them. The CDR3 extends over 14 amino acids.

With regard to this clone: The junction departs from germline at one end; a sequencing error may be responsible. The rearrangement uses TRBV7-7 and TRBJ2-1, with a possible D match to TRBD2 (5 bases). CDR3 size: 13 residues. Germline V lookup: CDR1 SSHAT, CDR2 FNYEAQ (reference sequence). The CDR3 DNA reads TGTGCTAGCAGCTTAGTAGAGGGAAGTGAGCAGTTCTTC. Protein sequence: CASSLVEGSEQFF.

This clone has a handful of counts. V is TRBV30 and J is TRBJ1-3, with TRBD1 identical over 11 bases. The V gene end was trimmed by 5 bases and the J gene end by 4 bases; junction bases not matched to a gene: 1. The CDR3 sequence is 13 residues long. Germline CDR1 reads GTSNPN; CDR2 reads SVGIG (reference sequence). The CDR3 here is CAWGTGGGNTIYF. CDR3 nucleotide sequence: TGTGCCTGGGGGACAGGGGGAGGAAACACCATATATTTT.

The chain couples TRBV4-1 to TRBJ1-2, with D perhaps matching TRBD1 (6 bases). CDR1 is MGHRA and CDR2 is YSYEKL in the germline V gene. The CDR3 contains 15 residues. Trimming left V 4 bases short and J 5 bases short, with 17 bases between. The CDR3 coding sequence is TGCGCCAGCAGCCCCCAGACAGGTTTCAGGTATGGCTACACCTTC. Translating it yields CASSPQTGFRYGYTF.

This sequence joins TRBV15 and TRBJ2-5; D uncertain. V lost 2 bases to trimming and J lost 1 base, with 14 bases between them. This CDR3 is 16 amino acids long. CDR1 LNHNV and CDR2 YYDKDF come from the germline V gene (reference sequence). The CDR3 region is CATSRPSLARQETQYF. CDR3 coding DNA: TGTGCCACCAGCAGACCCTCGTTGGCCCGCCAAGAGACCCAGTACTTC.

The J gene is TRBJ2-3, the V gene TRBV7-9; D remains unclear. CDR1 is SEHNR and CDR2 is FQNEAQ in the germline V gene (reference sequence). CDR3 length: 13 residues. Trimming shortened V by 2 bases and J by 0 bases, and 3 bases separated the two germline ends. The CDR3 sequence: CASSLLSTDTQYF. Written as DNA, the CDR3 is TGTGCCAGCAGCTTACTCAGCACAGATACGCAGTATTTT.

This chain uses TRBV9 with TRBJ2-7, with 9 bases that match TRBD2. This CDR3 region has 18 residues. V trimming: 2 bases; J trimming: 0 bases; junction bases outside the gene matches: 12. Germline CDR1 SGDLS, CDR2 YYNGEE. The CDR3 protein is CASSVGAAGGPISYEQYF. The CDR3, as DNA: TGTGCCAGCAGCGTGGGGGCAGCGGGGGGCCCTATCTCCTACGAGCAGTACTTC.

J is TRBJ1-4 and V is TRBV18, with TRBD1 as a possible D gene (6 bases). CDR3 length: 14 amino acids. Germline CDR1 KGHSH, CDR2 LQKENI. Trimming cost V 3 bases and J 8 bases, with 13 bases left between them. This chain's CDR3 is CASSPSPRGEKLFF. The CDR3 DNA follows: TGTGCCAGCTCACCGAGCCCTAGGGGGGAAAAACTGTTTTTT. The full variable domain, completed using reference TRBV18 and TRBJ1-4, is NAGVMQNPRHLVRRRGQEARLRCSPMKGHSHVYWYRQLPEEGLKFMVYLQKENIIDESGMPKERFSAEFPKEGPSILRIQQVVRGDSAAYFCASSPSPRGEKLFFGSGTQLSVL.

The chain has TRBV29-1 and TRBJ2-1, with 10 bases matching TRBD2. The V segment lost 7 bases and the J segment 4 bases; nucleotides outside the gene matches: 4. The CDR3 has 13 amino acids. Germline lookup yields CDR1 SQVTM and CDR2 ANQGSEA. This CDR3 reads CSAGLAIYNEQFF. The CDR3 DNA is TGCAGCGCGGGACTAGCGATATACAATGAGCAGTTCTTC.

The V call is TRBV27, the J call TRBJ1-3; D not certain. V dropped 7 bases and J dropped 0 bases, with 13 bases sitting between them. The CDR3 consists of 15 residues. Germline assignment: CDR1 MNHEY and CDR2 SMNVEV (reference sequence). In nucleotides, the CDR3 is TGTGCCAGCACGTGGAGGCGGGCCTCTGGAAACACCATATATTTT. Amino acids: CASTWRRASGNTIYF.

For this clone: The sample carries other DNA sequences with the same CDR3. CDR3 region: CASSATGNTEAFF. As DNA, the CDR3 is TGTGCCAGCAGCGCAACAGGGAACACTGAAGCTTTCTTT. The chain carries TRBV11-1 and TRBJ1-1; D is perhaps TRBD1 (5 bases). CDR3 length: 13 amino acids. The germline V and J ends were trimmed by 5 bases and 1 base, with 8 bases remaining between them. Germline CDR1 reads SGHAT; CDR2 reads FQDESV (reference sequence). Supplemented by reference TRBV11-1 and TRBJ1-1, the full variable domain reads EAEVAQSPRYKITEKSQAVAFWCDPISGHATLYWYRQILGQGPELLVQFQDESVVDDSQLPKDRFSAERLKGVDSTLKIQPAELGDSAMYLCASSATGNTEAFFGQGTRLTVV.

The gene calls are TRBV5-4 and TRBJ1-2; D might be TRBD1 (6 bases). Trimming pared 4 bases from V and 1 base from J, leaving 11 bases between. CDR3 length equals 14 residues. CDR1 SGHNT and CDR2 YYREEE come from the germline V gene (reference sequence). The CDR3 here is CASSLDRSNYGYTF. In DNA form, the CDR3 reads TGTGCCAGCAGCCTAGACAGGAGTAACTATGGCTACACCTTC.

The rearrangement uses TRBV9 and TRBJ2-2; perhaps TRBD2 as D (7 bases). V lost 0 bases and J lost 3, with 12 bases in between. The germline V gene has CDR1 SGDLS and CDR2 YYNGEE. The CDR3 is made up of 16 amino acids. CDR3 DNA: TGTGCCAGCAGCGTAGAGGGGGGGTCTTACACCGGGGAGCTGTTTTTT. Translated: CASSVEGGSYTGELFF.

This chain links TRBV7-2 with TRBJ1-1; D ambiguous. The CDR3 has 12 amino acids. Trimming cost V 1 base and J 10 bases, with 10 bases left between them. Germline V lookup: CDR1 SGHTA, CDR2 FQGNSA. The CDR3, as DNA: TGTGCCAGCAGCTTAGGAGTAGGGAGAGCTTTCTTT. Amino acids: CASSLGVGRAFF.

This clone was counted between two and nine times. The CDR3 DNA reads TGTGCCATCAGTGAGGTAGCAGGGGGCGGGACTGAAGCTTTCTTT. It codes for CAISEVAGGGTEAFF. V gene TRBV10-3 combines with J gene TRBJ1-1, with 8 bases identical to TRBD1. The CDR3 sequence is 15 residues long. In germline, CDR1 is ENHRY, CDR2 SYGVKD. With V trimmed by 2 bases and J by 5 bases, 7 bases remained unmatched.

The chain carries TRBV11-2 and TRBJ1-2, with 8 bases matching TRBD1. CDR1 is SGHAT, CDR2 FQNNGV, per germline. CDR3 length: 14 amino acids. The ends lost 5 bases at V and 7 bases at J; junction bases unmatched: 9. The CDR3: CASSRLGRGLGYTF. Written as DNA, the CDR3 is TGTGCCAGCAGCCGATTAGGCAGGGGGCTTGGCTACACCTTC.

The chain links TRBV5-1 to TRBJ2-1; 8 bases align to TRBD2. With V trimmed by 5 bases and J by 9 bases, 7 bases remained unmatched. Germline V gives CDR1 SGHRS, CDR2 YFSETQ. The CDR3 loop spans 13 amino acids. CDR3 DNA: TGCGCCAGCAGGCGGGAGGCTAACGGTGAGCAGTTCTTC. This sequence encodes CASRREANGEQFF.